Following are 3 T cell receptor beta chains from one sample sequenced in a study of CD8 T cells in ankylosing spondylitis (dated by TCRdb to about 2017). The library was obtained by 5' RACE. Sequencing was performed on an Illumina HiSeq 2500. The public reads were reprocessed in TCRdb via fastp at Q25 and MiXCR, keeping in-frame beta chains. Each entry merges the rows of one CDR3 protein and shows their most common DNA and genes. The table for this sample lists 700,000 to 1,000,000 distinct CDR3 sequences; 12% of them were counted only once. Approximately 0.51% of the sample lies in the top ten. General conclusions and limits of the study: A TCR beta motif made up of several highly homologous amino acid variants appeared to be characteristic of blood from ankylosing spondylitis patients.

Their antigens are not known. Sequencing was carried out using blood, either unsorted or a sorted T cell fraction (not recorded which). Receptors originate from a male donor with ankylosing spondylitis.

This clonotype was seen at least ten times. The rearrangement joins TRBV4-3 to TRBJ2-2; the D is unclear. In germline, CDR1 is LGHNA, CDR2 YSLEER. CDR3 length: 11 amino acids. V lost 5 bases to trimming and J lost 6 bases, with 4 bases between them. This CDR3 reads CASSNSGELFF. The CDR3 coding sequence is TGCGCCAGCAGCAACTCCGGGGAGCTGTTTTTT.

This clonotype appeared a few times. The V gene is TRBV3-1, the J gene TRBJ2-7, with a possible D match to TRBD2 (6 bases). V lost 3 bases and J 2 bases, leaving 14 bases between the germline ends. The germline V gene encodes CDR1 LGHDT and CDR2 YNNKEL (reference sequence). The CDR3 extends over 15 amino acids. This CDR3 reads CASSQEWAGTYEQYF. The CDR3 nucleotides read TGTGCCAGCAGCCAGGAATGGGCGGGGACCTACGAGCAGTACTTC.

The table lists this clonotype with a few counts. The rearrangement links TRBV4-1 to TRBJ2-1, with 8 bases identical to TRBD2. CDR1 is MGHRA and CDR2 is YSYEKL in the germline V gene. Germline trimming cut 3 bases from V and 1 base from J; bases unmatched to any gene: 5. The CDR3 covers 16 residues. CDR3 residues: CASSHDGRGSYNEQFF. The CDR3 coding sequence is TGCGCCAGCAGCCACGACGGGAGGGGGTCCTACAATGAGCAGTTCTTC.